A single sample gave rise to the 14 T cell receptor beta chains below, sequenced in a study of OX40 agonist ivuxolimab in advanced cancers. The protocol was immunoSEQ multiplex PCR, while the TCRdb copy is restricted to in-frame clones and leaves out a portion. Of tens of thousands of clones listed, less than 90% were seen once; the top ten hold under 1.1%. Source: CD4+ or CD8+ T cells sorted from blood, taken in a trial of the OX40 agonist ivuxolimab. The receptors stem from an adult with an advanced solid tumor such as melanoma, head and neck, liver or kidney cancer.

In this sample, this clone turned up once. The J gene is TRBJ2-7, the V gene TRBV7-9; D perhaps matches TRBD2 (6 bases). The CDR3 has 14 residues. The V end lost 5 bases, the J end lost 5 bases, and 16 bases lay between the germline ends. In germline, CDR1 is SEHNR, CDR2 FQNEAQ (reference sequence). The CDR3 protein is CASSLMGGEDEQYF. The CDR3 DNA follows: TGTGCCAGCAGCCTTATGGGCGGGGAGGACGAGCAGTACTTC.

The chain couples TRBV10-2 to TRBJ2-3; 9 nucleotides agree with TRBD1. Looked up from germline, CDR1 is WSHSY and CDR2 is SAAADI. With 6 bases clipped from V and 2 bases from J, the junction kept 9 bases outside the gene matches. CDR3 size: 16 residues. CDR3 amino acids: CASRQSRDRDTDTQYF. CDR3 nucleotides: TGCGCCAGCAGGCAGAGCCGGGACAGGGACACAGATACGCAGTATTTT.

The chain is built from TRBV5-1 and TRBJ1-6; D is ambiguous. V was trimmed by 3 bases and J by 5 bases, leaving 9 bases between them. There are 14 residues in the CDR3. The germline CDR1 and CDR2 sequences are SGHRS and YFSETQ. The chain's CDR3 is CASSYADNNSPLHF. CDR3 DNA: TGCGCCAGCAGCTACGCAGATAATAATTCACCCCTCCACTTT.

This clone was detected a few times. J is TRBJ1-2 and V is TRBV5-6; D possibly corresponds to TRBD1 (6 bases). The germline V gene encodes CDR1 SGHDT and CDR2 YYEEEE. This CDR3 has 13 amino acids. V dropped 4 bases and J dropped 8 bases, with 15 bases sitting between them. The CDR3 spells CASSPDRTGGYTF. The CDR3 nucleotides are TGTGCCAGCAGCCCTGACAGGACTGGGGGCTACACCTTC.

The CDR3 here is CASRPPGTGDQPQHF. DNA for the CDR3: TGTGCCAGTAGACCACCCGGGACAGGAGATCAGCCCCAGCATTTT. This rearrangement joins TRBV19 to TRBJ1-5; 8 nucleotides agree with TRBD1. The junction had 9 bases not matched to a gene; V was cut back by 6 bases and J by 5 bases. There are 15 residues in the CDR3. Germline-derived CDR1 and CDR2 are LNHDA and SQIVND (reference sequence). Together with reference TRBV19 and TRBJ1-5, the CDR3 gives the full variable domain: DGGITQSPKYLFRKEGQNVTLSCEQNLNHDAMYWYRQDPGQGLRLIYYSQIVNDFQKGDIAEGYSVSREKKESFPLTVTSAQKNPTAFYLCASRPPGTGDQPQHFGDGTRLSIL.

V usage is TRBV11-3 and J usage is TRBJ2-2, with TRBD2 as a possible D gene (5 bases). V was trimmed by 7 bases and J by 0 bases, leaving 9 bases between them. The CDR3 sequence is 14 residues long. Germline lookup yields CDR1 SGHNT and CDR2 YENEEA. In DNA form, the CDR3 reads TGTGCCAGCACCACTAGAACGAACACCGGGGAGCTGTTTTTT. Translating it yields CASTTRTNTGELFF. Together with reference TRBV11-3 and TRBJ2-2, the CDR3 gives the full variable domain: EAGVVQSPRYKIIEKKQPVAFWCNPISGHNTLYWYLQNLGQGPELLIRYENEEAVDDSQLPKDRFSAERLKGVDSTLKIQPAELGDSAVYLCASTTRTNTGELFFGEGSRLTVL.

J is TRBJ2-7 and V is TRBV7-7; tentative D call: TRBD1 (6 bases). This CDR3 contains 14 residues. Germline V lookup: CDR1 SSHAT, CDR2 FNYEAQ (reference sequence). V gave up 5 bases and J gave up 2 bases, with 13 bases separating them. CDR3 in amino acids: CASSANTGPYEQYF. The CDR3 DNA reads TGTGCCAGCAGCGCTAACACAGGGCCCTACGAGCAGTACTTC.

This clone has just one count. The chain uses TRBV5-6 and TRBJ2-7; the D call may be TRBD1 or TRBD2 (5 bases each). The CDR3 covers 16 residues. Deletions cut 0 bases from V and 2 bases from J, with 15 bases between. Germline V CDR1 and CDR2: SGHDT, YYEEEE. CDR3 sequence (DNA): TGTGCCAGCAGCTTGGGTCTTGGGGGATCACCCTACGAGCAGTACTTC. Amino acids: CASSLGLGGSPYEQYF. Supplemented by reference TRBV5-6 and TRBJ2-7, the full variable domain reads DAGVTQSPTHLIKTRGQQVTLRCSPKSGHDTVSWYQQALGQGPQFIFQYYEEEERQRGNFPDRFSGHQFPNYSSELNVNALLLGDSALYLCASSLGLGGSPYEQYFGPGTRLTVT.

The gene calls are TRBV19 and TRBJ2-7, with 11 bases aligning to TRBD1. The V gene end was trimmed by 9 bases and the J gene end by 5 bases; junction bases not matched to a gene: 6. CDR3 length equals 13 residues. CDR1 is LNHDA, CDR2 SQIVND, per germline (reference sequence). CDR3 coding DNA: TGTGCCAGCTTGGGGACAGGGGGTCACGAGCAGTACTTC. This translates into CASLGTGGHEQYF. Looking up the rest from reference TRBV19 and TRBJ2-7 gives the full variable domain: DGGITQSPKYLFRKEGQNVTLSCEQNLNHDAMYWYRQDPGQGLRLIYYSQIVNDFQKGDIAEGYSVSREKKESFPLTVTSAQKNPTAFYLCASLGTGGHEQYFGPGTRLTVT.

The chain couples TRBV4-2 to TRBJ1-3; the D is unclear. The CDR3 length is 14 residues. V was shortened by 3 bases and J by 0 bases, with 6 bases between the two germline ends. CDR1 and CDR2 from the germline V gene are LGHNA and YNFKEQ. The CDR3: CASSQEPSGNTIYF. CDR3 sequence (DNA): TGTGCCAGCAGCCAGGAGCCCTCTGGAAACACCATATATTTT.

The chain couples TRBV5-6 to TRBJ2-7, with D unresolved. The germline V gene has CDR1 SGHDT and CDR2 YYEEEE. CDR3 length: 12 amino acids. Trimming took 6 bases from V and 5 from J, leaving 12 bases between them. DNA for the CDR3: TGTGCCAGCATCCCCTCATCCCACGAGCAGTACTTC. Its protein product is CASIPSSHEQYF.

The chain joins TRBV2 to TRBJ2-3; D may be TRBD1 (7 bases). V gave up 7 bases and J gave up 5 bases, with 19 bases separating them. CDR3 length: 15 amino acids. The germline gives CDR1 SNHLY, CDR2 FYNNEI. The DNA of the CDR3 is TGTGCCAGCATCGCGGACAGGAGGGAGTTAGATACGCAGTATTTT. Encoded protein: CASIADRRELDTQYF. The full variable domain, rest sourced from reference TRBV2 and TRBJ2-3, is EPEVTQTPSHQVTQMGQEVILRCVPISNHLYFYWYRQILGQKVEFLVSFYNNEISEKSEIFDDQFSVERPDGSNFTLKIRSTKLEDSAMYFCASIADRRELDTQYFGPGTRLTVL.

The chain uses TRBV9 and TRBJ2-2, with 11 bases identical to TRBD2. The V segment lost 0 bases and the J segment 5 bases; nucleotides outside the gene matches: 0. The germline CDR1 and CDR2 sequences are SGDLS and YYNGEE. The CDR3 runs to 15 residues. CDR3 sequence reads: CASSVGLAGTGELFF. DNA for the CDR3: TGTGCCAGCAGCGTAGGACTAGCGGGAACCGGGGAGCTGTTTTTT.

The chain is built from TRBV6-1 and TRBJ2-7, with 7 bases matching TRBD1. Germline assignment: CDR1 MNHNS and CDR2 SASEGT. This CDR3 contains 14 residues. V lost 6 bases and J lost 2; bases outside the gene matches: 7. CDR3 protein: CASRSPGQPYEQYF. CDR3 DNA sequence: TGTGCCAGCAGATCTCCGGGACAGCCCTACGAGCAGTACTTC.